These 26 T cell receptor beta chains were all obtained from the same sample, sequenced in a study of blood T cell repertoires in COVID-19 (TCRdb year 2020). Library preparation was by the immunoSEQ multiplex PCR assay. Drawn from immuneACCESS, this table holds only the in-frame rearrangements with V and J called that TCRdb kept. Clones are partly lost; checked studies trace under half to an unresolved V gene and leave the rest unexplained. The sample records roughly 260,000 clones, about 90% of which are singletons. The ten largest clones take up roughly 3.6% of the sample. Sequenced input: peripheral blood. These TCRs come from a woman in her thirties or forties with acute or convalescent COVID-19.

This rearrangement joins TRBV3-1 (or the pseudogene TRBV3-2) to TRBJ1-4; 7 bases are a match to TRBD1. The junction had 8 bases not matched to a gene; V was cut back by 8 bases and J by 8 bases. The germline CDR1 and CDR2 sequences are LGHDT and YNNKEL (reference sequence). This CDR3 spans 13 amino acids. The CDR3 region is CASVDRVGEKLFF. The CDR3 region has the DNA TGTGCCAGCGTTGACAGGGTCGGCGAAAAACTGTTTTTT.

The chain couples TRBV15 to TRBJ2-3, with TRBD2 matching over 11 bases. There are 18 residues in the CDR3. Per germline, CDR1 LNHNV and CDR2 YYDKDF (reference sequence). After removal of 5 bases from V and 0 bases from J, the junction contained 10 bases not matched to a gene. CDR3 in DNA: TGTGCCACCAGCGGAAGACTAGCGGGGATCACTAGCACAGATACGCAGTATTTT. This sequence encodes CATSGRLAGITSTDTQYF.

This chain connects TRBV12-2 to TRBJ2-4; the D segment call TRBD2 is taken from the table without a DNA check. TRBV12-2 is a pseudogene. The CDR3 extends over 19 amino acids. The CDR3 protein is CASRLGASPPVLAKNIQYF. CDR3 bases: TGTGCAAGTCGCTTAGGAGCTAGTCCTCCCGTTCTAGCCAAAAACATTCAGTACTTC.

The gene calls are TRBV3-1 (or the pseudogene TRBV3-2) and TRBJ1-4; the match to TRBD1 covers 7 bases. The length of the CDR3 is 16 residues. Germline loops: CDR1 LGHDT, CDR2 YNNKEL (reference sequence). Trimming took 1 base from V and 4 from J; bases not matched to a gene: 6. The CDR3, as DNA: TGTGCCAGCAGCCAAGGTCAGGGGGTTTTTAATGAAAAACTGTTTTTT. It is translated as CASSQGQGVFNEKLFF.

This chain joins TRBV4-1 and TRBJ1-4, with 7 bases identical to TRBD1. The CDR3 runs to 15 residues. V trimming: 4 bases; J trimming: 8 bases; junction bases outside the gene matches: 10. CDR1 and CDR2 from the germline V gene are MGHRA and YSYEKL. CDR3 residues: CASSRPGQMEEKLFF. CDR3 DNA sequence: TGCGCCAGCAGCCGTCCGGGACAGATGGAAGAAAAACTGTTTTTT.

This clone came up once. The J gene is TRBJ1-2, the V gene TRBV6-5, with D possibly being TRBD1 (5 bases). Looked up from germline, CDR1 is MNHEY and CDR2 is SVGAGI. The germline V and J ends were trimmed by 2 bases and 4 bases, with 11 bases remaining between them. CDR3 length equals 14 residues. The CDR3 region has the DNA TGTGCCAGCAGTTACGGCAACGGGGGCTATGGCTACACCTTC. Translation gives CASSYGNGGYGYTF.

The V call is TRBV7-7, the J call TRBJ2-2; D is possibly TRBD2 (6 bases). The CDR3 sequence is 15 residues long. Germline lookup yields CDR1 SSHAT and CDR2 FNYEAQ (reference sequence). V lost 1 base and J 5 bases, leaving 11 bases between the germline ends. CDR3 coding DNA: TGTGCCAGCAGCTTAGGCGGAGGGCAGACCGGGGAGCTGTTTTTT. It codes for CASSLGGGQTGELFF.

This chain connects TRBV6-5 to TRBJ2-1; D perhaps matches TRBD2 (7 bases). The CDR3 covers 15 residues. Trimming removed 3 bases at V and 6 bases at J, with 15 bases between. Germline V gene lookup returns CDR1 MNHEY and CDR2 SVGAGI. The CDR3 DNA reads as TGTGCCAGCAGTTATGGTGGGGGGGCTCCCAATGAGCAGTTCTTC. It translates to CASSYGGGAPNEQFF.

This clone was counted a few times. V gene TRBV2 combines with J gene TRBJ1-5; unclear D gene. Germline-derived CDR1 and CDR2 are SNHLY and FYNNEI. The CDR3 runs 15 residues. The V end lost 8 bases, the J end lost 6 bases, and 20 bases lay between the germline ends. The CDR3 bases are TGTGCCAGCTCCTCCCGGGGAGAGGGTACTCAGCCCCAGCATTTT. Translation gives CASSSRGEGTQPQHF. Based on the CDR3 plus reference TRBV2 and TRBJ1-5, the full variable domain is EPEVTQTPSHQVTQMGQEVILRCVPISNHLYFYWYRQILGQKVEFLVSFYNNEISEKSEIFDDQFSVERPDGSNFTLKIRSTKLEDSAMYFCASSSRGEGTQPQHFGDGTRLSIL.

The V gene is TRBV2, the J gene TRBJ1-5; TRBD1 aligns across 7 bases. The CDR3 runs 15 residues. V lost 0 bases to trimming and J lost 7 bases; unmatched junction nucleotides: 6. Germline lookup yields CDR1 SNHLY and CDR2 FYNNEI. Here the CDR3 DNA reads TGTGCCAGCAGTGAAGCGCTTACAGGGGCCCAGCCCCAGCATTTT. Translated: CASSEALTGAQPQHF. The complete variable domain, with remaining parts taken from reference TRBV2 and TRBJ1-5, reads EPEVTQTPSHQVTQMGQEVILRCVPISNHLYFYWYRQILGQKVEFLVSFYNNEISEKSEIFDDQFSVERPDGSNFTLKIRSTKLEDSAMYFCASSEALTGAQPQHFGDGTRLSIL.

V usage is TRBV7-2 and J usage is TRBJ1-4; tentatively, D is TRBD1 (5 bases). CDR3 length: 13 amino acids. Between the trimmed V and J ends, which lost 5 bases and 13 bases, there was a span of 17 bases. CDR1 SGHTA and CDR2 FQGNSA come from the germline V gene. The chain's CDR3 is CASSASTGPRLFF. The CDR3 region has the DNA TGTGCCAGCAGCGCATCTACAGGTCCGCGACTGTTTTTT.

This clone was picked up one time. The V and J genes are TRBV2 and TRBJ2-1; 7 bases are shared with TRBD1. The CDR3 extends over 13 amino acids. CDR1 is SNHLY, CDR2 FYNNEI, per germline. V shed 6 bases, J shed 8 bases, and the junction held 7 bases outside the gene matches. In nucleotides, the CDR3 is TGTGCCAGCAGGGCCGACAGGGCTTATGAGCAGTTCTTC. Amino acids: CASRADRAYEQFF.

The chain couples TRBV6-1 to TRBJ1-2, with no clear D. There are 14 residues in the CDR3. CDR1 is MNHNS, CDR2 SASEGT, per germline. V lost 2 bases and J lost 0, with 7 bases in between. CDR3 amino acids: CASSERASNYGYTF. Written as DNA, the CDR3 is TGTGCCAGCAGTGAAAGAGCTTCTAACTATGGCTACACCTTC.

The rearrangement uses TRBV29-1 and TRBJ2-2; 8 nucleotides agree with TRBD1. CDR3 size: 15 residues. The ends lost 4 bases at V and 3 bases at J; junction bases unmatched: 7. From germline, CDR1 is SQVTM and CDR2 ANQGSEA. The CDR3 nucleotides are TGCAGCGTTGTGGGGAACAGGGGGGACACCGGGGAGCTGTTTTTT. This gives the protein CSVVGNRGDTGELFF.

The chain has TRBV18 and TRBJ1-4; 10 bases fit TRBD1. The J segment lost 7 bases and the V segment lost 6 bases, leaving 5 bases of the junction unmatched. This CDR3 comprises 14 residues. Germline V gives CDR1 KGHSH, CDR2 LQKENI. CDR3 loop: CASSRDRGGEKLFF. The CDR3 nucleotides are TGTGCCAGCTCGCGGGACAGGGGCGGTGAAAAACTGTTTTTT.

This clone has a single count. CDR3 sequence reads: CASSPRVKDNSPLHF. The CDR3, as DNA: TGTGCCAGCTCTCCGAGGGTAAAGGATAATTCACCCCTCCACTTT. The chain is built from TRBV18 and TRBJ1-6, with D unclear. The CDR3 has 15 amino acids. Trimming removed 6 bases from V and 5 bases from J, with 14 bases in between. CDR1 is KGHSH, CDR2 LQKENI, per germline.

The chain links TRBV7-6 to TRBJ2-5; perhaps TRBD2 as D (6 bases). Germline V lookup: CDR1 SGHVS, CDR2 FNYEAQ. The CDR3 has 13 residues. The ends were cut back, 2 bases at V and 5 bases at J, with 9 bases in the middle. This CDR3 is CASSLSEGETQYF. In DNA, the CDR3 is TGTGCCAGCAGCTTATCGGAGGGTGAGACCCAGTACTTC.

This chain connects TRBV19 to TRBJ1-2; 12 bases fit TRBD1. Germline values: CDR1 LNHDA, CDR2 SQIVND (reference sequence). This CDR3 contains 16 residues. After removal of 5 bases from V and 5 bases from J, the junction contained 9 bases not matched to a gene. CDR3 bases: TGTGCCAGTAGTCCGGGGACAGGGGGCTCCCTATATGGCTACACCTTC. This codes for CASSPGTGGSLYGYTF. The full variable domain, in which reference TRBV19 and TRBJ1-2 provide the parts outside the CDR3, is DGGITQSPKYLFRKEGQNVTLSCEQNLNHDAMYWYRQDPGQGLRLIYYSQIVNDFQKGDIAEGYSVSREKKESFPLTVTSAQKNPTAFYLCASSPGTGGSLYGYTFGSGTRLTVV.

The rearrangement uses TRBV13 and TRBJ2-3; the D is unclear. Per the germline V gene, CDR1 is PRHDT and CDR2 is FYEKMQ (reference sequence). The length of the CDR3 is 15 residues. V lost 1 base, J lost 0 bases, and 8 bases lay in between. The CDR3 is CASSLAPQSTDTQYF. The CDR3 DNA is TGTGCCAGCAGCTTAGCACCGCAGAGCACAGATACGCAGTATTTT.

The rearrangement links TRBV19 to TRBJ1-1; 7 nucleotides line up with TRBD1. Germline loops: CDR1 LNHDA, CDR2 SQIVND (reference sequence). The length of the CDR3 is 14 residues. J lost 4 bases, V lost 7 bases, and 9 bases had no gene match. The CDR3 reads CASISRGLGTEAFF. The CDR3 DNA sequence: TGTGCCAGTATCTCAAGGGGGCTGGGCACTGAAGCTTTCTTT. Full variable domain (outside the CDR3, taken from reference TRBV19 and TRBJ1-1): DGGITQSPKYLFRKEGQNVTLSCEQNLNHDAMYWYRQDPGQGLRLIYYSQIVNDFQKGDIAEGYSVSREKKESFPLTVTSAQKNPTAFYLCASISRGLGTEAFFGQGTRLTVV.

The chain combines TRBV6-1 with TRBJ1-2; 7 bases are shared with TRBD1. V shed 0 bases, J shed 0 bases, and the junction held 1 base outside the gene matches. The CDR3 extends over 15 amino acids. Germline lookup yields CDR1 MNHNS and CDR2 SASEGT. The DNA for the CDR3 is TGTGCCAGCAGTGAAGCGGACAGGCCTAACTATGGCTACACCTTC. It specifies CASSEADRPNYGYTF.

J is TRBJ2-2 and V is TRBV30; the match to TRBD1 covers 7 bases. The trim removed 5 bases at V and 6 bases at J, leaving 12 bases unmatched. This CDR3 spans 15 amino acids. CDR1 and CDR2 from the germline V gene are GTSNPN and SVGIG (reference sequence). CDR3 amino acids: CAWGDPGGAAGELFF. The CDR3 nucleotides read TGTGCCTGGGGAGACCCAGGGGGAGCGGCCGGGGAGCTGTTTTTT.

The CDR3 region is CASSFALAGGLETQYF. For the CDR3, the DNA is TGTGCCAGTAGTTTTGCCCTAGCGGGGGGTCTAGAGACCCAGTACTTC. V gene TRBV19 combines with J gene TRBJ2-5, with 11 bases lining up with TRBD2. CDR1 is LNHDA and CDR2 is SQIVND in the germline V gene (reference sequence). With 5 bases clipped from V and 4 bases from J, the junction kept 9 bases outside the gene matches. The CDR3 has 16 amino acids.

CDR3 sequence: CASSVGQGIAEAFF. The DNA of the CDR3 is TGCGCCAGCAGCGTAGGACAGGGGATCGCTGAAGCTTTCTTT. The chain couples TRBV5-1 to TRBJ1-1; 9 bases align to TRBD1. The junction had 7 bases not matched to a gene; V was cut back by 4 bases and J by 6 bases. The CDR3 spans 14 residues. Germline V gene data show CDR1 as SGHRS and CDR2 as YFSETQ.

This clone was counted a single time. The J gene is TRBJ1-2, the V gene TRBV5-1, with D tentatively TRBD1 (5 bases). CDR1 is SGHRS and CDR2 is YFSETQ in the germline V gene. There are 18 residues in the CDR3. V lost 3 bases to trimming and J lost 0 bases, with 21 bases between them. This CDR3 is CASSSGLGGDSSNYGYTF. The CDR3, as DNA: TGCGCCAGCAGCTCGGGCTTGGGGGGAGATTCTTCTAACTATGGCTACACCTTC.

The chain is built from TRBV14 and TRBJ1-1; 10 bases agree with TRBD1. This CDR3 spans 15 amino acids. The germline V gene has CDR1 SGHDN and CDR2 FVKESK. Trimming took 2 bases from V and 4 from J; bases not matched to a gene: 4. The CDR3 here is CASSQMTGGGTEAFF. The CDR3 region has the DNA TGTGCCAGCAGCCAAATGACAGGGGGCGGCACTGAAGCTTTCTTT.